The 17 T cell receptor beta chains in this list originate from one sample, sequenced in a study of blood T cell repertoires in COVID-19. Using immunoSEQ multiplex PCR, the repertoire was profiled, and TCRdb retains in-frame clones only, with some absent. The sample has around 120,000 clones; around four fifths are singletons. The specimen sequenced was peripheral blood. Receptor source: an elderly man with active or convalescent COVID-19.

The sample holds a few counts of this clone. The chain links TRBV4-1 to TRBJ2-2, with 7 bases that match TRBD1. The CDR3 length is 15 residues. After removal of 2 bases from V and 4 bases from J, the junction contained 4 bases not matched to a gene. Germline CDR1 and CDR2: MGHRA and YSYEKL. The chain's CDR3 is CASSQSTGFTGELFF. The CDR3 DNA is TGCGCCAGCAGCCAATCGACAGGGTTCACCGGGGAGCTGTTTTTT.

The chain carries TRBV9 and TRBJ2-1; D uncertain. The CDR3 totals 15 residues. The V gene lost 0 bases and the J gene lost 6 bases, with 13 bases spanning the gap. CDR1 and CDR2 (germline): SGDLS, YYNGEE. CDR3 in amino acids: CASSVAVSGPNEQFF. The CDR3 DNA sequence: TGTGCCAGCAGCGTAGCCGTTTCTGGGCCCAATGAGCAGTTCTTC.

The table lists this clone with a count of one. The chain carries TRBV7-3 and TRBJ1-1; possible D gene TRBD1, 6 bases. Trimming took off 2 bases at V and 4 bases at J, with 14 bases between the two ends. In germline, CDR1 is SGHTA, CDR2 FQGTGA. The CDR3 is made up of 15 amino acids. This CDR3 is CASSLYGEGVTEAFF. DNA for the CDR3: TGTGCCAGCAGCTTATACGGGGAGGGGGTCACTGAAGCTTTCTTT.

The V and J genes are TRBV3-1 (or the pseudogene TRBV3-2) and TRBJ2-1; TRBD1 might be the D (5 bases). Germline V gene data show CDR1 as LGHDT and CDR2 as YNNKEL (reference sequence). V lost 5 bases to trimming and J lost 9 bases, with 11 bases between them. The CDR3 has 12 amino acids. The CDR3 coding sequence is TGTGCCAGCAGCTCCAGGGTCGGTGAGCAGTTCTTC. Translation: CASSSRVGEQFF.

Only one count was recorded for this clone. The J gene is TRBJ2-7, the V gene TRBV5-6; 9 positions match TRBD1. This CDR3 contains 13 residues. Germline lookup yields CDR1 SGHDT and CDR2 YYEEEE. V lost 2 bases, J lost 10 bases, and 7 bases stayed unmatched. The CDR3 bases are TGTGCCAGCAGCTTCCGGGACAGGGAAAAACAGTACTTC. Translation: CASSFRDREKQYF.

A single count supports this clone. V and J are TRBV11-2 and TRBJ1-1, with 9 bases lining up with TRBD1. The CDR3 spans 14 residues. The V and J ends lost 3 bases and 5 bases, in that order; junction bases with no gene match: 4. Germline lookup yields CDR1 SGHAT and CDR2 FQNNGV. The CDR3 loop is CASSLGTGKTEAFF. The DNA for the CDR3 is TGTGCCAGCAGCTTGGGGACAGGGAAGACTGAAGCTTTCTTT. Complete variable domain (other parts from reference TRBV11-2 and TRBJ1-1): EAGVAQSPRYKIIEKRQSVAFWCNPISGHATLYWYQQILGQGPKLLIQFQNNGVVDDSQLPKDRFSAERLKGVDSTLKIQPAKLEDSAVYLCASSLGTGKTEAFFGQGTRLTVV.

The rearrangement joins TRBV12-2 to TRBJ2-7; the table's D call, TRBD1, was not checked against the DNA. TRBV12-2 is listed as a pseudogene. The CDR3 is 18 amino acids. The CDR3 DNA sequence: TGTGCAAGTCGCGTACGTAATGAAATGGGACAGGCACACTACGAGCAGTACTTC. Amino acid sequence: CASRVRNEMGQAHYEQYF.

The chain has TRBV12-3 or TRBV12-4 and TRBJ1-2, with 10 bases fitting TRBD1. V was pared by 1 base and J by 8 bases, with 1 base of the junction left unmatched. The CDR3 is made up of 13 amino acids. CDR3 sequence: CASSLGDRGGYTF. The CDR3 DNA sequence: TGTGCCAGCAGTTTAGGGGACAGGGGAGGCTACACCTTC.

This chain links TRBV28 with TRBJ1-3; D is unresolved. Germline CDR1 and CDR2: MDHEN and SYDVKM. This CDR3 comprises 14 residues. Trimming pared 6 bases from V and 5 bases from J, leaving 14 bases between. CDR3 sequence: CASRSPQVRNTIYF. The CDR3 DNA follows: TGTGCCAGCAGATCCCCGCAGGTCCGAAACACCATATATTTT.

V is TRBV28 and J is TRBJ1-2; tentatively, D is TRBD1 (5 bases). The germline V and J ends were trimmed by 4 bases and 2 bases, with 20 bases remaining between them. The CDR3 consists of 17 residues. The V gene's germline CDR1 is MDHEN and CDR2 SYDVKM. The CDR3 loop reads CASSSNPPPGRNYGYTF. The CDR3 nucleotides read TGTGCCAGCAGTTCCAACCCCCCTCCAGGGCGAAACTATGGCTACACCTTC.

V and J are TRBV7-8 and TRBJ1-1; 11 nucleotides align to TRBD1. This CDR3 contains 15 residues. CDR1 SGHVS and CDR2 FQNEAQ come from the germline V gene. The V gene end was trimmed by 5 bases and the J gene end by 3 bases; junction bases not matched to a gene: 5. The DNA of the CDR3 is TGTGCCAGCAGCACCCGGACAGGGGGCTACACTGAAGCTTTCTTT. Translated, it gives CASSTRTGGYTEAFF.

The J gene is TRBJ2-5, the V gene TRBV5-8, with 8 bases fitting TRBD2. The CDR3 is made up of 15 amino acids. From germline, CDR1 is SGHTS and CDR2 YDEGEE. Trimming removed 0 bases from V and 5 bases from J; junction bases left unmatched: 6. CDR3 sequence: CASSLEGTRMETQYF. CDR3 bases: TGTGCCAGCAGCTTGGAAGGGACTAGAATGGAGACCCAGTACTTC.

The V and J genes are TRBV3-1 (or the pseudogene TRBV3-2) and TRBJ1-5; 7 nucleotides match TRBD1. The CDR3 loop spans 14 amino acids. Germline V gene lookup returns CDR1 LGHDT and CDR2 YNNKEL (reference sequence). Trimming removed 3 bases from V and 6 bases from J; junction bases left unmatched: 5. The CDR3 nucleotides read TGTGCCAGCAGCCATGGACAGGCCAGTCAGCCCCAGCATTTT. Its translation: CASSHGQASQPQHF.

V gene TRBV19 combines with J gene TRBJ1-3; TRBD1 might be the D (6 bases). CDR1 is LNHDA, CDR2 SQIVND, per germline (reference sequence). CDR3 length: 14 amino acids. V was shortened by 8 bases and J by 0 bases, with 11 bases between the two germline ends. As DNA, the CDR3 is TGTGCCAGTGGGGACATCGACTCTGGAAACACCATATATTTT. It codes for CASGDIDSGNTIYF.

V usage is TRBV3-1 (or the pseudogene TRBV3-2) and J usage is TRBJ1-3; D is possibly TRBD1 (6 bases). Between the trimmed V and J ends, which lost 5 bases and 1 base, there was a span of 12 bases. The length of the CDR3 is 15 residues. Looked up from germline, CDR1 is LGHDT and CDR2 is YNNKEL (reference sequence). As DNA, the CDR3 is TGTGCCAGCAGCTACGGGACATCGTCTGGAAACACCATATATTTT. It specifies CASSYGTSSGNTIYF.

The rearrangement links TRBV7-2 to TRBJ1-5; the match to TRBD1 covers 7 bases. The CDR3 is 14 amino acids. With V trimmed by 6 bases and J by 2 bases, 4 bases remained unmatched. CDR1 is SGHTA and CDR2 is FQGNSA in the germline V gene. Here the CDR3 DNA reads TGTGCCAGCAGTACCGGGACAGGCAATCAGCCCCAGCATTTT. Residues: CASSTGTGNQPQHF.

In this sample, this clone turned up once. The CDR3 coding sequence is TGTGCCAGCAGGGGTTACGACAGGGGGGCTGGCTACACCTTC. This sequence encodes CASRGYDRGAGYTF. This chain joins TRBV27 and TRBJ1-2; 9 bases map to TRBD1. V lost 6 bases and J lost 7; bases outside the gene matches: 9. The length of the CDR3 is 14 residues. The germline V gene has CDR1 MNHEY and CDR2 SMNVEV (reference sequence).